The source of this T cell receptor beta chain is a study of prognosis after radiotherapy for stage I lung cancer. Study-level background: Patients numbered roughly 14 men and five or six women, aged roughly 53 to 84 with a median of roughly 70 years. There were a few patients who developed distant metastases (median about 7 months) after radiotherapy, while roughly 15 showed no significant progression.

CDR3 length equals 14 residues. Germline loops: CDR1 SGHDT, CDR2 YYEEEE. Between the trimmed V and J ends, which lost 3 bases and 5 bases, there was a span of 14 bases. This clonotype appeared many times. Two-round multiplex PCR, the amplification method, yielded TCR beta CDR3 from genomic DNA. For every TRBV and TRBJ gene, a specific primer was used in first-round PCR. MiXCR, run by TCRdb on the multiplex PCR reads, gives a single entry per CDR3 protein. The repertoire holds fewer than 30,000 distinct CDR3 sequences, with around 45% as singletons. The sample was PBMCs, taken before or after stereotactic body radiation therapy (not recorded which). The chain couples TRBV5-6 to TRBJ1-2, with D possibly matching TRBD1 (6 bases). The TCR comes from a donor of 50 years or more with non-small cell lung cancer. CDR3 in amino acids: CASSYPGTSYGYTF. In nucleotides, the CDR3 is TGTGCCAGCAGCTATCCCGGGACATCTTATGGCTACACCTTC.